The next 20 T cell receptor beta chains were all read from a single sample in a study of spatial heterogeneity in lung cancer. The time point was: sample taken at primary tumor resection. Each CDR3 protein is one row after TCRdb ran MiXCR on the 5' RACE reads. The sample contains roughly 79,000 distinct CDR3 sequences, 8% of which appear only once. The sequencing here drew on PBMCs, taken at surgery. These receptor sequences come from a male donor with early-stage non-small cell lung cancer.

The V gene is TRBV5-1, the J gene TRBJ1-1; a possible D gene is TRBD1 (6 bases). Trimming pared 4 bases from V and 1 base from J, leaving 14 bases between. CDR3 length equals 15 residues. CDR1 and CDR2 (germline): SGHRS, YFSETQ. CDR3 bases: TGCGCCAGCAGCCCGGGGGCGGGACAGAACACTGAAGCTTTCTTT. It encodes CASSPGAGQNTEAFF.

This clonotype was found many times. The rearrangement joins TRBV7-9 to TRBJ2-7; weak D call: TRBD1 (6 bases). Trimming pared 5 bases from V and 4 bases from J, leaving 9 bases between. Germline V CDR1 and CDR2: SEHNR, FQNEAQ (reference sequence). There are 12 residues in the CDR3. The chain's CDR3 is CASSHDRYEQYF. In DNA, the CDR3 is TGTGCCAGCAGCCACGACAGGTACGAGCAGTACTTC.

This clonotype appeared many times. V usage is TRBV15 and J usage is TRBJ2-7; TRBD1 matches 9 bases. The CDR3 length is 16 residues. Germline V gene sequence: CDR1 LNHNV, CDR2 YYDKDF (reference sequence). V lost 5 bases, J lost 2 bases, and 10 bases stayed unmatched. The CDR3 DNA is TGTGCCACCAGCCGAGCGGCAGGACAGGGGACCTACGAGCAGTACTTC. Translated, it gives CATSRAAGQGTYEQYF.

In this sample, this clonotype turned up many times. For the CDR3, the DNA is TGTGCCAGTAGCGACAGGGGAATGGGCAATCAGCCCCAGCATTTT. Translating it yields CASSDRGMGNQPQHF. This chain links TRBV19 with TRBJ1-5; TRBD1 aligns across 8 bases. The CDR3 length is 15 residues. Germline CDR1 and CDR2: LNHDA and SQIVND (reference sequence). With V trimmed by 6 bases and J by 2 bases, 6 bases remained unmatched.

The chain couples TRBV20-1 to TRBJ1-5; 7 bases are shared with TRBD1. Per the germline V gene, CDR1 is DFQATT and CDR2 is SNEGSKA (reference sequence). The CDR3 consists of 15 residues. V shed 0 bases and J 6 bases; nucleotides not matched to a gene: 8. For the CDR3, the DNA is TGCAGTGCTAGAGATGGGCAGGGGGATTTTCAGCCCCAGCATTTT. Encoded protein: CSARDGQGDFQPQHF.

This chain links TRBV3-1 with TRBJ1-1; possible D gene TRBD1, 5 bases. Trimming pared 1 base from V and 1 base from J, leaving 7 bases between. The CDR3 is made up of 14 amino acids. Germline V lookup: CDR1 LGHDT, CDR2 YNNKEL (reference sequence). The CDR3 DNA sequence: TGTGCCAGCAGCCAAGTAACAGGGAACACTGAAGCTTTCTTT. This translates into CASSQVTGNTEAFF.

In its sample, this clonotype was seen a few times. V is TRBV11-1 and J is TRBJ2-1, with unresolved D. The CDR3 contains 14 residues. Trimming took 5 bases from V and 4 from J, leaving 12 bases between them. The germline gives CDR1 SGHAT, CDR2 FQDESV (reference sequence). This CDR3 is CASSPLDAYNEQFF. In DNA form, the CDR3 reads TGTGCCAGCAGCCCACTTGACGCGTACAATGAGCAGTTCTTC.

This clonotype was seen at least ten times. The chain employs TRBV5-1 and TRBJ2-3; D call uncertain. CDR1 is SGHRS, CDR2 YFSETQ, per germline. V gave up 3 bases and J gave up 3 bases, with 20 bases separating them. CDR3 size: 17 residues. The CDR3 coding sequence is TGCGCCAGCAGCTCACAAAACGCGGCCCGGTCGACAGATACGCAGTATTTT. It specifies CASSSQNAARSTDTQYF.

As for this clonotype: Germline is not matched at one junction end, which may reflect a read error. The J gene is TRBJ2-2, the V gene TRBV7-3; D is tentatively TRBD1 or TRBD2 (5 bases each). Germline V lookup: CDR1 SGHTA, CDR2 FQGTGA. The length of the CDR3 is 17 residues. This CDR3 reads CASSFSGNRQNIGELFF. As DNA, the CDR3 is TGTGCCAGCAGCTTTTCCGGGAACAGGCAGAACATCGGGGAGCTGTTTTTT.

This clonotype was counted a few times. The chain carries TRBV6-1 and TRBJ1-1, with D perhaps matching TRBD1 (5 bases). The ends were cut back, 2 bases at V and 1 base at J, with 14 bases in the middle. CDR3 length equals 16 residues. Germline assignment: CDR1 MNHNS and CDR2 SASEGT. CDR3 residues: CASSEPWVRGNTEAFF. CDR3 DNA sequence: TGTGCCAGCAGTGAACCATGGGTTAGGGGGAACACTGAAGCTTTCTTT.

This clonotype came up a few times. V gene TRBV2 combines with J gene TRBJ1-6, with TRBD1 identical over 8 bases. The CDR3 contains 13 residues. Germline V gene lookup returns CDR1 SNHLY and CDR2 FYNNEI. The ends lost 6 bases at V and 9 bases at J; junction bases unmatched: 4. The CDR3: CASSTGGGSPLHF. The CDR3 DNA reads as TGTGCCAGCAGCACAGGGGGAGGTTCACCCCTCCACTTT. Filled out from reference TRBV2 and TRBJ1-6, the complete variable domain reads EPEVTQTPSHQVTQMGQEVILRCVPISNHLYFYWYRQILGQKVEFLVSFYNNEISEKSEIFDDQFSVERPDGSNFTLKIRSTKLEDSAMYFCASSTGGGSPLHFGNGTRLTVT.

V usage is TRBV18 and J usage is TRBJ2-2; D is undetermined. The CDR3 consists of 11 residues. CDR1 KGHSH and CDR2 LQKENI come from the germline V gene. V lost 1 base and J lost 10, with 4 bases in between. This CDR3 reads CASSPQEELFF. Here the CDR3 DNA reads TGTGCCAGCTCACCACAGGAGGAGCTGTTTTTT. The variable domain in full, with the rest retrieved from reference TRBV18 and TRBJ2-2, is NAGVMQNPRHLVRRRGQEARLRCSPMKGHSHVYWYRQLPEEGLKFMVYLQKENIIDESGMPKERFSAEFPKEGPSILRIQQVVRGDSAAYFCASSPQEELFFGEGSRLTVL.

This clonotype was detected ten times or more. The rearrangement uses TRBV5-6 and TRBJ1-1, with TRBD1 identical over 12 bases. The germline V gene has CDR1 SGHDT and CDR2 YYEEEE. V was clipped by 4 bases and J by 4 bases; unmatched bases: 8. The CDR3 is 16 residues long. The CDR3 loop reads CASSTGTGGSPTEAFF. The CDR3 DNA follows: TGTGCCAGCAGCACCGGGACAGGGGGCTCCCCCACTGAAGCTTTCTTT.

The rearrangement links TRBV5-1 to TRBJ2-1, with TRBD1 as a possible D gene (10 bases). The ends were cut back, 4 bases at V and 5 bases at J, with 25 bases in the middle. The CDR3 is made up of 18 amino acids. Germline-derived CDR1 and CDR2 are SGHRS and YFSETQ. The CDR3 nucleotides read TGCGCCAGCAGCCCCGTCCCGGGACAGGGGACTAGCAACAATGAGCAGTTCTTC. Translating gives CASSPVPGQGTSNNEQFF.

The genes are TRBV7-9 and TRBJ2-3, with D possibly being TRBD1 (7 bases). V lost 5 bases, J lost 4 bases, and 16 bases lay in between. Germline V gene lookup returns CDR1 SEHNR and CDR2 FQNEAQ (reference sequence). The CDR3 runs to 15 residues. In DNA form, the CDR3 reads TGTGCCAGCAGCCGTTATGGAGGGGGCGCAGATACGCAGTATTTT. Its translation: CASSRYGGGADTQYF.

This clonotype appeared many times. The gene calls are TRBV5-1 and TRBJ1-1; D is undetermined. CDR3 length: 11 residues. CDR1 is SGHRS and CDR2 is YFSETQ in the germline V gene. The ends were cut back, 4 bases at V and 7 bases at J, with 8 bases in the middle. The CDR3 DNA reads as TGCGCCAGCAGCCGCGGACTTGAAGCTTTCTTT. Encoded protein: CASSRGLEAFF.

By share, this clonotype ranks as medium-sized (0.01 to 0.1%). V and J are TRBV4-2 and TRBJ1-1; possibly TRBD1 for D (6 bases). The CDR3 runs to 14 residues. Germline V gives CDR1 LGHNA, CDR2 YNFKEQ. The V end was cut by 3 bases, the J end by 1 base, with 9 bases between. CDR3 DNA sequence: TGTGCCAGCAGCCAGGGCAGGGGGAACACTGAAGCTTTCTTT. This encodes CASSQGRGNTEAFF.

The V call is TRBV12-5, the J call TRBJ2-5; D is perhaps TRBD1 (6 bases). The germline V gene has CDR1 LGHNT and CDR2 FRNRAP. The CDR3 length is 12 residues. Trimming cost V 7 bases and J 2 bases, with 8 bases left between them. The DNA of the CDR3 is TGTGCTAGTGAGGGGGAGCAAGAGACCCAGTACTTC. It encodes CASEGEQETQYF.

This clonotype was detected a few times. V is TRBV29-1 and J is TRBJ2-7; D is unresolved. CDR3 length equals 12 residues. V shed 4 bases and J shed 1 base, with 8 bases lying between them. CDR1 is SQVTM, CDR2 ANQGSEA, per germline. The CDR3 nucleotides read TGCAGCGTTGCGGACGGTTCCTACGAGCAGTACTTC. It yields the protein CSVADGSYEQYF.

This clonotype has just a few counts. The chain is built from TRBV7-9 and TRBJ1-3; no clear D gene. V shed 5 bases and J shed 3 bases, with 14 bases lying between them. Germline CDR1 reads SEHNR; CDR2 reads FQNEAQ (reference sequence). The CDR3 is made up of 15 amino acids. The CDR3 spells CASSPQSLFGNTIYF. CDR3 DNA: TGTGCCAGCAGCCCACAGAGTCTCTTTGGAAACACCATATATTTT.